The 4 T cell receptor beta chains below were found in one sample sequenced in a study of T-cell memory formation after mild COVID-19. TCRdb re-called the 5' RACE reads through MiXCR, storing one row per CDR3 protein. The sample holds 350,000 to 500,000 distinct CDR3 sequences, 15% to 20% seen once. Sequenced material: PBMCs or a T cell subset sorted from them (not recorded which). These receptor sequences come from a man aged 18 to 30 who had mild COVID-19 (a few samples of this study predate the infection). Cell type and time point are not known.

This clonotype was counted between two and nine times. This chain links TRBV6-5 with TRBJ1-5; D is unclear. Trimming took off 6 bases at V and 5 bases at J, with 11 bases between the two ends. The CDR3 runs to 13 residues. Germline CDR1 is MNHEY and CDR2 is SVGAGI. CDR3 loop: CASSTTWDQPQHF. The CDR3 nucleotides are TGTGCCAGCAGCACCACATGGGATCAGCCCCAGCATTTT.

The J gene is TRBJ2-1, the V gene TRBV7-9; the D gene is possibly TRBD2 (6 bases). The CDR3 length is 16 residues. Germline V gene sequence: CDR1 SEHNR, CDR2 FQNEAQ (reference sequence). Trimming shortened V by 1 base and J by 4 bases, and 14 bases separated the two germline ends. The CDR3 loop is CASSLVPSARYNEQFF. The CDR3, as DNA: TGTGCCAGCAGCTTAGTCCCTAGCGCCAGATACAATGAGCAGTTCTTC.

Turning to this clonotype: With a much larger clone just one base away, this may be a read error. The chain recombines TRBV6-2 or TRBV6-3 with TRBJ2-3; weak D call: TRBD2 (7 bases). The germline gives CDR1 MNHEY, CDR2 SVGEGT. The CDR3 contains 16 residues. The CDR3 DNA sequence: TGTGCCAGAAGTTACTCGGGCGGGGGCGCCTCAGATACGCAGTATTTT. Translating gives CARSYSGGGASDTQYF.

V is TRBV4-1 and J is TRBJ2-7, with D perhaps assigned TRBD1 or TRBD2 (7 bases each). Germline V gives CDR1 MGHRA, CDR2 YSYEKL. Trimming cost V 5 bases and J 3 bases, with 23 bases left between them. The CDR3 is 17 residues long. The CDR3 DNA is TGCGCCAGCAGCTTGCTAGCAGGGGGGGAACCTGGCTACGAGCAGTACTTC. As protein: CASSLLAGGEPGYEQYF.